This T cell receptor beta chain was profiled in a study of T cell responses to AZD1222 COVID-19 vaccine. Per the germline V gene, CDR1 is SGHKS and CDR2 is YYEKEE (reference sequence). Trimming cost V 0 bases and J 1 base; bases outside gene matches: 3. This CDR3 contains 15 residues. Comments on this clone: Its antigen is unidentified.

Study-wide points: Spike-specific TCR breadth and depth went up after people got two AZD1222 doses.

Profiling relied on immunoSEQ multiplex PCR, and the TCRdb table lists in-frame clones only, not all of them. Of 120,000 or so clones listed, 75% to 90% are singletons. The sequence came from an adult in good health. The chain joins TRBV5-5 to TRBJ2-5; 7 bases match TRBD2. Sequenced here: peripheral blood, sampled on day 0 of AZD1222 vaccination. DNA of the CDR3: TGTGCCAGCAGCTTGGCTTGGGGGGGCCAAGAGACCCAGTACTTC. It encodes CASSLAWGGQETQYF.